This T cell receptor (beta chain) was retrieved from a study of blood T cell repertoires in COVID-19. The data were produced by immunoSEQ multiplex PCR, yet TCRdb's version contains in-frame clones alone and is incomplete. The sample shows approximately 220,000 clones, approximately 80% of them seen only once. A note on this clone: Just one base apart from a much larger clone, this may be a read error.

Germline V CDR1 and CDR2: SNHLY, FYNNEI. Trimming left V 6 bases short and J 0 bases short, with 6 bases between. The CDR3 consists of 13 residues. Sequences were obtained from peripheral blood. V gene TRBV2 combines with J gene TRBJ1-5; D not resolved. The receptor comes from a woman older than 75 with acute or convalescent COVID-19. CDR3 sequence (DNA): TGTGCCAGCAGGGGAGATAGCAATCAGCCCCAGCATTTT. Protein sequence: CASRGDSNQPQHF.